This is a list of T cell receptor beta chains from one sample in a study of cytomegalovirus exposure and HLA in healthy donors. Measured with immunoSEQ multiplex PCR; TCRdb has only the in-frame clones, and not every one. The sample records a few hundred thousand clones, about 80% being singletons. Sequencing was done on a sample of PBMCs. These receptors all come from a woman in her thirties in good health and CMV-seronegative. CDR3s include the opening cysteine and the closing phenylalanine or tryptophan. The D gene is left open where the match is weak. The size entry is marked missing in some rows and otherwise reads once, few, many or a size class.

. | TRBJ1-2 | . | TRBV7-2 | TGTGCCAGCAGCTTAACACAGAGCTATGGCTACACCTTC | CASSLTQSYGYTF
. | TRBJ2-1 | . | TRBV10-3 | TGTGCCATCAGGGAACAGCAGACAACAAAGGCCTACAATGAGCAGTTCTTC | CAIREQQTTKAYNEQFF
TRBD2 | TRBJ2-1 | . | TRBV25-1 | TGTGCCAGCAGTGAAACTAGCGGGAAGATGTACAATGAGCAGTTCTTC | CASSETSGKMYNEQFF
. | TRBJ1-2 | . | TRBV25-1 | TGTGCCAGCAGCCGGGACTGGGGATATGGCTACCCCTTC | CASSRDWGYGYPF
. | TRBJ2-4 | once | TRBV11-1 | TGTGCCAGCAGCTTGTCGGGAAGCAAAAACATTCAGTACTTC | CASSLSGSKNIQYF
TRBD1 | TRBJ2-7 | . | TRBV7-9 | TGTGCCAGCAGGCCGACGGGACAGGGGGTTTTCAGGAGCTCCTACGAGCAGTACTTC | CASRPTGQGVFRSSYEQYF
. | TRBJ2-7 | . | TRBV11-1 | TGTGCCAGCACTCTCGCGGGTTTCCCTTACGAGCAGTACTTC | CASTLAGFPYEQYF
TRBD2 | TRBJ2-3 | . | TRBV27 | TGTGCCAGCAGTTTCCTAGCGGGAGTACCAGATACGCAGTATTTT | CASSFLAGVPDTQYF
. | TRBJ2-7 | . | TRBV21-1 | TGTGCCAGCAGCAAAGAGAGAGGGGGCGGAACCTACGAGCAGTACTTC | CASSKERGGGTYEQYF
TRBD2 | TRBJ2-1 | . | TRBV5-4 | TGTGCCAGCAGCCCCGGGACTAGTGACAATGAGCAGTTCTTC | CASSPGTSDNEQFF
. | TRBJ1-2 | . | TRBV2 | TGTGCCAGCAGTTACGAAGACCAGAAAGTGGGAGACGGAGACCACTATGGCTACCCCTTC | CASSYEDQKVGDGDHYGYPF
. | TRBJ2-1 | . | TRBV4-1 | TGCGCCAGCAGCCAAGCCGGGACTTCCATACTGTACAATGAGCAGTTCTTC | CASSQAGTSILYNEQFF
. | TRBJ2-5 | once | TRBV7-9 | TGTGCCAGCAGCTTAGATCTGTTCTCCCAGTACTTC | CASSLDLFSQYF
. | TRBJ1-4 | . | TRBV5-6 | TGTGCCAGCAGCTCCTTCCGGGACACCGGTTGGGGATATGAAAAACTGTTTTTT | CASSSFRDTGWGYEKLFF
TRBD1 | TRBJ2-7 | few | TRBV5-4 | TGTGCCAGCAGCTCCGGACAGGGGATTATCTACGAGCAGTACTTC | CASSSGQGIIYEQYF
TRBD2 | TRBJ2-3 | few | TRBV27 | TGTGCCAGCAGTTCTCCTCCTAGCGGGGCAGATACGCAGTATTTT | CASSSPPSGADTQYF
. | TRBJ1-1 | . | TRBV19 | TGTGCCAGTAGTATCCTCAGGGACACTGAAGCTTTCTTT | CASSILRDTEAFF
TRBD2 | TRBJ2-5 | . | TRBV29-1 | TGCAGCGTCCCTGCTAGCGGGGGCCAGGGGGAGACCCAGTACTTC | CSVPASGGQGETQYF
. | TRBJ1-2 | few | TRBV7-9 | TGTGCCAGCGATACACAGGGCGGCCGTGGCTACACCTTC | CASDTQGGRGYTF
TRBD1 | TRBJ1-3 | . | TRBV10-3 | TGTGCCATCAGTGACCCGACGACAGGGAGCTCTGGAAACACCATATATTTT | CAISDPTTGSSGNTIYF
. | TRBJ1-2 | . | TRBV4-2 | TGTGCCAGCAGCCAAAGTGAGGGGGTTGGCTACACCTTC | CASSQSEGVGYTF
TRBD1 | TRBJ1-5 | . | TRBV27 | TGTGCCAGCAGTTTAACAGGGGCCACAATCTCGGCCCAGCATTTT | CASSLTGATISAQHF
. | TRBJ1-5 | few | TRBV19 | TGTGCCAGTCACCCTGGGCCCGTGGCATCGGTTAGGAGCAATCAGCCCCAGCATTTT | CASHPGPVASVRSNQPQHF
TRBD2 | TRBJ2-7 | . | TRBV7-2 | TGTGCCAGCAGCTTAAGACTAGCGTACTTATACTTC | CASSLRLAYLYF
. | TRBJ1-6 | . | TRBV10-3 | TGTGCCATCAGTGGAGGACCCCAGGGCTCCTATAATTCACCCCTCCACTTT | CAISGGPQGSYNSPLHF
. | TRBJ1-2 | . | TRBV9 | TGTGCCAGCAGCGTAGGTTTTGTCAGTAACTATGGCTACACCTTC | CASSVGFVSNYGYTF
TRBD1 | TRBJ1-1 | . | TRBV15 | TGTGCCACCAGCAGCAACAGGGGGTTAACTGAAGCTTTCTTT | CATSSNRGLTEAFF
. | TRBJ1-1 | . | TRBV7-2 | TGTGCCAGCTTACAGGGTGGGGGTATGAACACTGAAGCTTTCTTT | CASLQGGGMNTEAFF
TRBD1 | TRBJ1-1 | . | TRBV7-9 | TGTGCCAGCAGCAACCGGGACAGGGGGCACACAGTCGTAACTGAAGCTTTCTTT | CASSNRDRGHTVVTEAFF
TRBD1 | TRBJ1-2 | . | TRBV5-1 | TGCGCCAGCAGCTTGTGGTCCAGGGGGCCTAGTGGCTACACCTTC | CASSLWSRGPSGYTF
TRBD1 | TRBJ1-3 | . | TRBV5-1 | TGCGCCAGCAGCACCGGGACAGTCGGAAACACCATATATTTT | CASSTGTVGNTIYF
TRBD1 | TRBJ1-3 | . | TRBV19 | TGTGCCAGTAGCCGCGACAGGGAAGCTGGAAACACCATATATTTT | CASSRDREAGNTIYF
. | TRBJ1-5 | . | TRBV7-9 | TGTGCCAGCAGCTTTGGGACAAGTAATAGCAATCAGCCCCAGCATTTT | CASSFGTSNSNQPQHF
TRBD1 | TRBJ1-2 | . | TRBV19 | TGTGCCAGTAGTATCTCAGGACAGGGGATGTTTTGGAACTATGGCTACACCTTC | CASSISGQGMFWNYGYTF
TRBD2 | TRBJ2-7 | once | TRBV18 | TGTGCCAGCTCACCCGGACTAGCGTTGACCTACGAGCAGTACTTC | CASSPGLALTYEQYF
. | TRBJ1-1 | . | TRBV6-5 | TGTGCCAGCAGTCTTGCCAGGGCGAACACTGAAGCTTTCTTT | CASSLARANTEAFF
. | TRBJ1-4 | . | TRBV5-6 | TGTGCCAGCAGCGAGAGAGTTGCAACTAATGAAAAACTGTTTTTT | CASSERVATNEKLFF
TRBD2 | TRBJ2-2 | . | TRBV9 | TGTGCCAGCAGCCCGGGGGGTAATCCCGGGGAGCTGTTTTTT | CASSPGGNPGELFF
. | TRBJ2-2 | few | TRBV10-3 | TGTGCCATCAGTGAGCGCAGGGTCGACACCGGGGAGCTGTTTTTT | CAISERRVDTGELFF
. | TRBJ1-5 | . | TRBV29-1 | TGCAGCGTCGGTGACAGCCCAAAGGCCCAGCATTTT | CSVGDSPKAQHF
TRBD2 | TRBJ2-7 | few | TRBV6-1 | TGTGCCAGCAGTGAAGATCCACTAGCGGGAGAAGGCGAGCAGTACTTC | CASSEDPLAGEGEQYF
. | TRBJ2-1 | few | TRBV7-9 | TGTGCCAGCAGGCCCACCACTAGAGCCTACAATGAGCAGTTCTTC | CASRPTTRAYNEQFF
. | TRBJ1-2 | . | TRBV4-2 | TGTGCCAGCAGCCAAGATTTAGGGGGAAATGGCTACACCTTC | CASSQDLGGNGYTF
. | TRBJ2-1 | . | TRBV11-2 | TGTGCCAGCACCCCAAGGAGGGGAGATGAGCAGTTCTTC | CASTPRRGDEQFF
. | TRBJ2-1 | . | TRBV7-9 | TGTGCCTCAGCAGGAGGGGGCTCCGATGAGCAGTTCTTC | CASAGGGSDEQFF
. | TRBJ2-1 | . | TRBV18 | TGTGCCAGCTCACCAATACTTTCGGGACAAACTTACAATGAGCAGTTCTTC | CASSPILSGQTYNEQFF
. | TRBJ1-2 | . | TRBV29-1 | TGCAGCGTTCCCAAGGTCCACAGAGGGAGCGGCTACCCCTTC | CSVPKVHRGSGYPF